The T cell receptor beta chain under discussion was sequenced for a study of PD-L1 blockade in urothelial cancer. Study in general: Male sex and bladder-origin urothelial cancer characterized about 90% of the 29 patients. Analyses used blood from 3 weeks (second dose) and 6 weeks after treatment start.

This table comes from immunoSEQ multiplex PCR, and its TCRdb copy is limited to in-frame clones, with some not included. The sample yields roughly 87,000 clones, approximately 90% seen once. Germline V gene data show CDR1 as SSHAT and CDR2 as FNYEAQ (reference sequence). There are 16 residues in the CDR3. J was trimmed by 4 bases and V by 1 base; bases with no gene match: 9. The chain uses TRBV7-7 and TRBJ2-5; TRBD2 agrees at 7 bases. This TCR came from a woman in her 70s with urothelial cancer. This specimen was PBMCs, taken around atezolizumab (anti-PD-L1) treatment. CDR3 residues: CASSLGIGGWGETQYF. For the CDR3, the DNA is TGTGCCAGCAGCTTAGGGATCGGGGGGTGGGGAGAGACCCAGTACTTC.